One and the same sample provided the 4 T cell receptor beta chains below, sequenced in a study of T-cell reconstitution after alpha-beta-depleted transplantation in children. Unique molecular identifiers tagged the TCRbeta library. TCRdb recomputed calls from the PCR reads with MiXCR, one row per CDR3 protein. The table records approximately 630,000 distinct CDR3 sequences, 10% to 15% of them present only once. The specimen was PBMCs, collected before TCRalphabeta/CD19-depleted stem cell transplant. The receptor set was obtained from a girl aged 2 to 9 with congenital amegakaryocytic thrombocytopenia, due to receive a stem cell transplant.

This clonotype was seen many times. Here the CDR3 DNA reads TGCGCCAGCAGCTTGGTTGCGGAAAGAATGGAGAATGAGCAGTTCTTC. Its translation is CASSLVAERMENEQFF. The J gene is TRBJ2-1, the V gene TRBV5-1; D gene unclear. CDR3 length equals 16 residues. The germline V gene encodes CDR1 SGHRS and CDR2 YFSETQ. The V end lost 0 bases, the J end lost 7 bases, and 17 bases lay between the germline ends.

J is TRBJ1-2 and V is TRBV7-9, with unresolved D. V was pared by 4 bases and J by 3 bases, with 9 bases between. Germline CDR1 reads SEHNR; CDR2 reads FQNEAQ (reference sequence). The CDR3 contains 13 residues. CDR3 sequence: CASSSDTYYGYTF. For the CDR3, the DNA is TGTGCCAGCAGCTCCGACACCTACTATGGCTACACCTTC.

In this sample, this clonotype turned up many times. This sequence joins TRBV5-1 and TRBJ2-5, with D maybe TRBD2 (5 bases). Trimming stripped 1 base from V and 0 bases from J, with 10 bases between. This CDR3 spans 15 amino acids. Germline lookup yields CDR1 SGHRS and CDR2 YFSETQ. The CDR3 DNA is TGCGCCAGCAGCTTGCAATCGGGATACCAAGAGACCCAGTACTTC. Translated, it gives CASSLQSGYQETQYF.

The sample holds many counts of this clonotype. The genes are TRBV5-1 and TRBJ2-1, with no clear D. The length of the CDR3 is 14 residues. From germline, CDR1 is SGHRS and CDR2 YFSETQ. With 2 bases removed from V and 5 bases from J, the gap between germline ends came to 11 bases. The DNA for the CDR3 is TGCGCCAGCAGCTTCACCTACAGCAACAATGAGCAGTTCTTC. This gives the protein CASSFTYSNNEQFF. The variable domain in full, completed from reference TRBV5-1 and TRBJ2-1, reads KAGVTQTPRYLIKTRGQQVTLSCSPISGHRSVSWYQQTPGQGLQFLFEYFSETQRNKGNFPGRFSGRQFSNSRSEMNVSTLELGDSALYLCASSFTYSNNEQFFGPGTRLTVL.